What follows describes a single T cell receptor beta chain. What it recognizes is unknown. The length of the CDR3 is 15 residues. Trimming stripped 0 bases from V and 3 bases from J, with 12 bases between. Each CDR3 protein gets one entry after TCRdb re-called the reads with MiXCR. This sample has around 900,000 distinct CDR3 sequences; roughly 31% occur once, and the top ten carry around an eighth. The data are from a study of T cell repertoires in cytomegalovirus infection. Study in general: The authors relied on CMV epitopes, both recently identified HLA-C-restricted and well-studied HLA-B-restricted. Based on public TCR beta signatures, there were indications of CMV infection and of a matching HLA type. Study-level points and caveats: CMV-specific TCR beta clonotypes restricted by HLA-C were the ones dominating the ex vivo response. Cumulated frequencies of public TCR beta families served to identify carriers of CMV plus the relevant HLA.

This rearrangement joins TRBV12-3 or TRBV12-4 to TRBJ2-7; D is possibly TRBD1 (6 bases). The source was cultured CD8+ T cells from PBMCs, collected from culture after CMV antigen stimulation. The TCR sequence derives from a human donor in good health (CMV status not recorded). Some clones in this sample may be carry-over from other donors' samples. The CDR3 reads CASSLAAARGYEQYF. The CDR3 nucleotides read TGTGCCAGCAGTTTAGCGGCAGCCAGGGGCTACGAGCAGTACTTC.